The 32 T cell receptor beta chains below all came from one sample that was sequenced in a study of neurological immune-mediated disorders. Time point noted: longitudinal time-point 1 (baseline). In TCRdb, the 5' RACE reads were re-called with MiXCR into one record per CDR3 protein. The top ten clones hold around 8% of a sample with tens of thousands of distinct CDR3 sequences, under 4% of them seen once. Sample: PBMCs. The receptor source for this set is a woman aged 55-70 years with multiple sclerosis.

There are many counts of this clonotype. This chain links TRBV14 with TRBJ1-1, with 7 bases fitting TRBD1. Trimming took 2 bases from V and 0 from J; bases not matched to a gene: 6. Germline V gene lookup returns CDR1 SGHDN and CDR2 FVKESK. This CDR3 spans 16 amino acids. The CDR3 loop is CASSQISGTVNTEAFF. For the CDR3, the DNA is TGTGCCAGCAGCCAAATATCCGGGACAGTGAACACTGAAGCTTTCTTT.

This clonotype was seen ten or more times. J is TRBJ1-6 and V is TRBV5-5; weak D call: TRBD1 (5 bases). Trimming stripped 1 base from V and 6 bases from J, with 14 bases between. This CDR3 comprises 16 residues. Germline values: CDR1 SGHKS, CDR2 YYEKEE (reference sequence). CDR3 sequence: CASSLMSGTLNSPLHF. CDR3 DNA: TGTGCCAGCAGCTTGATGTCCGGGACCCTTAATTCACCCCTCCACTTT.

Ten or more counts support this clonotype. V gene TRBV20-1 combines with J gene TRBJ2-7, with D possibly matching TRBD1 (5 bases). Trimming cost V 4 bases and J 1 base, with 11 bases left between them. Germline V CDR1 and CDR2: DFQATT, SNEGSKA (reference sequence). The CDR3 spans 13 residues. CDR3 loop: CSAKTVRSYEQYF. In nucleotides, the CDR3 is TGCAGTGCTAAGACAGTTCGGTCCTACGAGCAGTACTTC.

At least ten counts were recorded for this clonotype. This chain links TRBV29-1 with TRBJ2-4; no reliable D call. The germline CDR1 and CDR2 sequences are SQVTM and ANQGSEA. V was cut by 8 bases and J by 2 bases, with 10 bases left in between. The length of the CDR3 is 12 residues. For the CDR3, the DNA is TGCAGCTGCATTCTAACCAAAAACATTCAGTACTTC. Translation gives CSCILTKNIQYF.

This clonotype appeared many times. V and J are TRBV5-1 and TRBJ2-7; 11 bases match TRBD1. The V segment lost 0 bases and the J segment 4 bases; nucleotides outside the gene matches: 3. Germline V gives CDR1 SGHRS, CDR2 YFSETQ. The CDR3 totals 15 residues. In DNA form, the CDR3 reads TGCGCCAGCAGCTTGGACGGGACAGGGGGTTACGAGCAGTACTTC. Translating gives CASSLDGTGGYEQYF.

This clonotype appeared many times. The V and J genes are TRBV29-1 and TRBJ1-1, with D tentatively TRBD1 (6 bases). CDR3 length: 11 amino acids. Germline assignment: CDR1 SQVTM and CDR2 ANQGSEA. V lost 4 bases to trimming and J lost 4 bases, with 7 bases between them. The CDR3 loop is CSVGGATEAFF. The CDR3 coding sequence is TGCAGCGTTGGGGGGGCCACTGAAGCTTTCTTT.

This clonotype was observed many times. The CDR3 nucleotides are TGCAGTGCTAGATTAGGGGCGCCTCCCTACGAGCAGTACTTC. It is translated as CSARLGAPPYEQYF. The chain couples TRBV20-1 to TRBJ2-7; maybe TRBD1 (5 bases). Germline V gene lookup returns CDR1 DFQATT and CDR2 SNEGSKA (reference sequence). Trimming removed 2 bases at V and 2 bases at J, with 13 bases between. This CDR3 contains 14 residues.

This clonotype has a count of ten or more. The rearrangement uses TRBV7-6 and TRBJ1-1, with unresolved D. Germline values: CDR1 SGHVS, CDR2 FNYEAQ. This CDR3 is 15 amino acids long. Trimming took 5 bases from V and 0 from J, leaving 13 bases between them. CDR3 sequence (DNA): TGTGCCAGCAGCCCCCTGACCCTGTTGAACACTGAAGCTTTCTTT. Amino acids: CASSPLTLLNTEAFF.

This clonotype was seen many times. The chain is built from TRBV7-2 and TRBJ2-5; 8 bases map to TRBD1. After removal of 5 bases from V and 7 bases from J, the junction contained 6 bases not matched to a gene. The CDR3 covers 13 residues. Germline CDR1 reads SGHTA; CDR2 reads FQGNSA. CDR3 DNA sequence: TGTGCCAGCAGCCCCGGACAGGGAAGGACCCAGTACTTC. Residues: CASSPGQGRTQYF.

In its sample, this clonotype was seen many times. V is TRBV5-1 and J is TRBJ1-5, with TRBD1 identical over 10 bases. Germline CDR1 reads SGHRS; CDR2 reads YFSETQ. The V gene end was trimmed by 4 bases and the J gene end by 1 base; junction bases not matched to a gene: 5. This CDR3 is built from 16 residues. The CDR3 here is CASSQGTGASNQPQHF. CDR3 sequence (DNA): TGCGCCAGCAGCCAAGGGACAGGGGCGAGCAATCAGCCCCAGCATTTT.

This clonotype was detected many times. V gene TRBV29-1 combines with J gene TRBJ2-2; 8 bases line up with TRBD1. Germline CDR1 is SQVTM and CDR2 is ANQGSEA. The CDR3 has 13 amino acids. J was trimmed by 5 bases and V by 4 bases; bases with no gene match: 3. This chain's CDR3 is CSVVDRVTGELFF. The CDR3 DNA is TGCAGCGTTGTGGACAGGGTAACCGGGGAGCTGTTTTTT.

The chain employs TRBV6-5 and TRBJ1-1; D possibly corresponds to TRBD1 (6 bases). The V and J ends lost 4 bases and 1 base respectively, with 10 bases between them. Germline V gene lookup returns CDR1 MNHEY and CDR2 SVGAGI. CDR3 length: 14 residues. CDR3 DNA: TGTGCCAGCAGTTCCCAGACAGGGAACACTGAAGCTTTCTTT. Amino acid sequence: CASSSQTGNTEAFF.

This clonotype was counted ten times or more. This rearrangement joins TRBV29-1 to TRBJ2-5; 9 positions match TRBD1. CDR1 and CDR2 from the germline V gene are SQVTM and ANQGSEA. The CDR3 sequence is 13 residues long. The J segment lost 5 bases and the V segment lost 3 bases, leaving 4 bases of the junction unmatched. The CDR3: CSVDGQGRETQYF. Here the CDR3 DNA reads TGCAGCGTTGATGGACAGGGGCGGGAGACCCAGTACTTC. Together with reference TRBV29-1 and TRBJ2-5, the CDR3 gives the full variable domain: SAVISQKPSRDICQRGTSLTIQCQVDSQVTMMFWYRQQPGQSLTLIATANQGSEATYESGFVIDKFPISRPNLTFSTLTVSNMSPEDSSIYLCSVDGQGRETQYFGPGTRLLVL.

This clonotype was picked up many times. This rearrangement joins TRBV7-2 to TRBJ2-1; 12 positions match TRBD2. CDR3 length: 16 residues. The germline gives CDR1 SGHTA, CDR2 FQGNSA. The V and J ends lost 1 base and 15 bases, in that order; junction bases with no gene match: 13. CDR3: CASSLEGGAPGLAGFF. The CDR3 coding sequence is TGTGCCAGCAGCTTAGAAGGTGGGGCCCCGGGACTAGCGGGGTTCTTC.

This clonotype was recorded at least ten times. The chain joins TRBV20-1 to TRBJ1-2; tentatively, D is TRBD1 (5 bases). This CDR3 has 12 amino acids. The V and J ends lost 6 bases and 7 bases respectively, with 15 bases between them. Germline CDR1 and CDR2: DFQATT and SNEGSKA (reference sequence). CDR3 in amino acids: CSAPSGGVGYTF. CDR3 nucleotides: TGCAGTGCCCCGTCGGGGGGAGTTGGCTACACCTTC.

This clonotype was detected many times. The chain employs TRBV3-1 and TRBJ1-1; the match to TRBD1 covers 8 bases. Germline V gene lookup returns CDR1 LGHDT and CDR2 YNNKEL (reference sequence). The CDR3 sequence is 13 residues long. V dropped 4 bases and J dropped 12; count of bases not matched to a gene: 10. The CDR3 DNA reads as TGTGCCAGCAGCCGCAATCAGGGGGCCTACTCTTTCTTT. Protein sequence: CASSRNQGAYSFF. The whole variable domain, filled in from reference TRBV3-1 and TRBJ1-1, reads DTAVSQTPKYLVTQMGNDKSIKCEQNLGHDTMYWYKQDSKKFLKIMFSYNNKELIINETVPNRFSPKSPDKAHLNLHINSLELGDSAVYFCASSRNQGAYSFFGQGTRLTVV.

This clonotype was counted many times. The chain couples TRBV7-6 to TRBJ2-1; 11 bases align to TRBD2. This CDR3 is built from 15 residues. J gave up 6 bases and V 4 bases, and 5 bases lay outside the gene matches. CDR1 SGHVS and CDR2 FNYEAQ come from the germline V gene. The CDR3 DNA sequence: TGTGCCAGCAGCTCTCTTAGCGGGGGGGGCAATGAGCAGTTCTTC. Amino acids: CASSSLSGGGNEQFF.

This clonotype was counted ten times or more. The chain links TRBV3-1 to TRBJ2-5; no clear D gene. This CDR3 is 13 amino acids long. Trimming shortened V by 7 bases and J by 4 bases, and 13 bases separated the two germline ends. Germline V lookup: CDR1 LGHDT, CDR2 YNNKEL (reference sequence). CDR3 protein: CASTTLQRETQYF. The CDR3 DNA sequence: TGTGCCAGCACCACCCTACAGCGAGAGACCCAGTACTTC.

This clonotype occurred many times. The chain carries TRBV20-1 and TRBJ1-5, with D tentatively TRBD1 (6 bases). V lost 1 base to trimming and J lost 3 bases, with 19 bases between them. There are 17 residues in the CDR3. The germline V gene has CDR1 DFQATT and CDR2 SNEGSKA (reference sequence). Here the CDR3 reads CSARGRPRTAFNQPQHF. The CDR3 DNA follows: TGCAGTGCTAGAGGCCGACCGAGGACAGCATTCAATCAGCCCCAGCATTTT.

In this sample, this clonotype is medium-sized. This chain uses TRBV5-1 with TRBJ2-3; D might be TRBD1 (5 bases). The germline V and J ends were trimmed by 1 base and 4 bases, with 13 bases remaining between them. The germline CDR1 and CDR2 sequences are SGHRS and YFSETQ. This CDR3 has 15 amino acids. The CDR3 sequence: CASSLWQGGSDTQYF. The CDR3 region has the DNA TGCGCCAGCAGCTTGTGGCAGGGCGGCTCAGATACGCAGTATTTT.

This clonotype was seen repeatedly, ten times or more. The chain recombines TRBV5-1 with TRBJ2-1, with TRBD1 matching over 12 bases. This CDR3 has 15 amino acids. From germline, CDR1 is SGHRS and CDR2 YFSETQ. The J segment lost 7 bases and the V segment lost 4 bases, leaving 6 bases of the junction unmatched. The CDR3 DNA reads as TGCGCCAGCAGCCAGGGACAGGGGGCGAGGAATGAGCAGTTCTTC. The encoded protein is CASSQGQGARNEQFF.

This clonotype was observed many times. The chain combines TRBV28 with TRBJ2-7, with 11 bases fitting TRBD2. Germline V lookup: CDR1 MDHEN, CDR2 SYDVKM. This CDR3 region has 22 residues. Trimming took 5 bases from V and 0 from J; bases not matched to a gene: 24. CDR3 sequence reads: CASSQGTLLGLAGGHSSYEQYF. The CDR3, as DNA: TGTGCCAGCAGTCAAGGCACCCTTCTTGGGCTAGCGGGGGGACACTCCTCCTACGAGCAGTACTTC.

This clonotype was counted at least ten times. The chain combines TRBV12-3 or TRBV12-4 with TRBJ2-1, with D uncertain. The CDR3 extends over 16 amino acids. Trimming left V 3 bases short and J 3 bases short, with 15 bases between. The DNA for the CDR3 is TGTGCCAGCAGTTTGGCAGAGCTTATTGTCTACAATGAGCAGTTCTTC. This codes for CASSLAELIVYNEQFF.

This clonotype has a count of ten or more. This chain uses TRBV12-3 or TRBV12-4 with TRBJ1-1; no reliable D call. The CDR3 covers 13 residues. Trimming left V 3 bases short and J 4 bases short, with 9 bases between. The CDR3 is CASSFVDGTEAFF. Here the CDR3 DNA reads TGTGCCAGCAGTTTTGTGGACGGCACTGAAGCTTTCTTT.

In its sample, this clonotype was seen many times. V is TRBV20-1 and J is TRBJ1-2; D uncertain. Germline assignment: CDR1 DFQATT and CDR2 SNEGSKA (reference sequence). This CDR3 spans 14 amino acids. The V gene lost 1 base and the J gene lost 5 bases, with 14 bases spanning the gap. CDR3 nucleotides: TGCAGTGCTAGAGGGGATCCGGGCCTTTATGGCTACACCTTC. As protein: CSARGDPGLYGYTF.

The sample holds many counts of this clonotype. This rearrangement joins TRBV7-9 to TRBJ1-1; 7 bases fit TRBD1. The ends lost 6 bases at V and 2 bases at J; junction bases unmatched: 6. Germline lookup yields CDR1 SEHNR and CDR2 FQNEAQ (reference sequence). The CDR3 consists of 14 residues. The CDR3, as DNA: TGTGCCAGCAGTTCCGGACAGGAAAACACTGAAGCTTTCTTT. It specifies CASSSGQENTEAFF.

This clonotype occurred many times. V is TRBV5-1 and J is TRBJ2-5, with D maybe TRBD1 (6 bases). The CDR3 consists of 15 residues. Trimming removed 5 bases from V and 3 bases from J, with 17 bases in between. The germline gives CDR1 SGHRS, CDR2 YFSETQ. The CDR3 region has the DNA TGCGCCAGCAGGACAGGATCTAGGCAGGAAGAGACCCAGTACTTC. Protein sequence: CASRTGSRQEETQYF.

This clonotype appeared many times. At one of its ends the junction is not consistent with the germline gene, which may arise from a read error. The CDR3, as DNA: TGTGCTAGCAGCTTAGGGACAGGGGGCGGCGAGCAGTACTTC. Residues: CASSLGTGGGEQYF. The chain uses TRBV7-7 and TRBJ2-7; 12 bases align to TRBD1. Germline CDR1 SSHAT, CDR2 FNYEAQ (reference sequence). This CDR3 is built from 14 residues. The full variable domain, in which reference TRBV7-7 and TRBJ2-7 provide the parts outside the CDR3, is GAGVSQSPRYKVTKRGQDVTLRCDPISSHATLYWYQQALGQGPEFLTYFNYEAQPDKSGLPSDRFSAERPEGSISTLTIQRTEQRDSAMYRCASSLGTGGGEQYFGPGTRLTVT.

This clonotype came up many times. The gene calls are TRBV5-1 and TRBJ2-3; 8 bases fit TRBD2. This CDR3 has 17 residues. Trimming cost V 0 bases and J 2 bases; bases outside gene matches: 8. Germline lookup yields CDR1 SGHRS and CDR2 YFSETQ. The CDR3 bases are TGCGCCAGCAGCTTGGTTGTGCGGGGGGACATCACAGATACGCAGTATTTT. Protein sequence: CASSLVVRGDITDTQYF. Variable domain in full (rest from reference TRBV5-1 and TRBJ2-3): KAGVTQTPRYLIKTRGQQVTLSCSPISGHRSVSWYQQTPGQGLQFLFEYFSETQRNKGNFPGRFSGRQFSNSRSEMNVSTLELGDSALYLCASSLVVRGDITDTQYFGPGTRLTVL.

This clonotype was observed at least ten times. An end of the junction does not agree with germline; a read error may underlie this. The rearrangement uses TRBV7-7 and TRBJ2-3, with D tentatively TRBD1 or TRBD2 (5 bases each). This CDR3 spans 13 amino acids. CDR1 is SSHAT and CDR2 is FNYEAQ in the germline V gene (reference sequence). The CDR3 region has the DNA TGTGCTAGCAGCTACCTTGGGGGAGATACGCAGTATTTT. Translation gives CASSYLGGDTQYF.

This clonotype has a count of ten or more. This chain joins TRBV5-1 and TRBJ1-1; D might be TRBD1 (5 bases). Germline CDR1 SGHRS, CDR2 YFSETQ. The CDR3 contains 14 residues. The germline V and J ends were trimmed by 3 bases and 2 bases, with 11 bases remaining between them. The CDR3 loop is CASSWLTANTEAFF. CDR3 nucleotide sequence: TGCGCCAGCAGCTGGCTGACAGCTAACACTGAAGCTTTCTTT. The variable domain in full, completed from reference TRBV5-1 and TRBJ1-1, reads KAGVTQTPRYLIKTRGQQVTLSCSPISGHRSVSWYQQTPGQGLQFLFEYFSETQRNKGNFPGRFSGRQFSNSRSEMNVSTLELGDSALYLCASSWLTANTEAFFGQGTRLTVV.

This clonotype occurred many times. The chain has TRBV20-1 and TRBJ1-2, with D hard to call. V gave up 0 bases and J gave up 4 bases, with 12 bases separating them. CDR3 length: 14 residues. CDR1 and CDR2 (germline): DFQATT, SNEGSKA (reference sequence). The CDR3 loop is CSARDWAAAYGYTF. As DNA, the CDR3 is TGCAGTGCTAGAGATTGGGCAGCCGCCTATGGCTACACCTTC.